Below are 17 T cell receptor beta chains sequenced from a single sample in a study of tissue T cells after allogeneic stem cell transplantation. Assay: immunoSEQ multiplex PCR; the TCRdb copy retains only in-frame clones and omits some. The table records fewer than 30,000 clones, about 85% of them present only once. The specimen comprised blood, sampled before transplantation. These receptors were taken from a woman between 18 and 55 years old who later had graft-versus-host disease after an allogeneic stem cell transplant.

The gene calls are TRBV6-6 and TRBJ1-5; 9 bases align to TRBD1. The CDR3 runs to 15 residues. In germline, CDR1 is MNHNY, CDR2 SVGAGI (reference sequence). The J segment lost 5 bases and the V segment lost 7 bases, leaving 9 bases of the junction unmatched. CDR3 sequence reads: CASTTHRGLDQPQHF. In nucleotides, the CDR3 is TGTGCCAGCACCACCCACAGGGGGCTCGATCAGCCCCAGCATTTT.

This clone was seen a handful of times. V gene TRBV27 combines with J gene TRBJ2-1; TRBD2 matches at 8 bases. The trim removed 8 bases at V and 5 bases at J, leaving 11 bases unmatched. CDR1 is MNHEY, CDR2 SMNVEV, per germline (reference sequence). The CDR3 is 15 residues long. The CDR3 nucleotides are TGTGCCAGCCAACCGTGGCGGGAGGTCCACAATGAGCAGTTCTTC. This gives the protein CASQPWREVHNEQFF.

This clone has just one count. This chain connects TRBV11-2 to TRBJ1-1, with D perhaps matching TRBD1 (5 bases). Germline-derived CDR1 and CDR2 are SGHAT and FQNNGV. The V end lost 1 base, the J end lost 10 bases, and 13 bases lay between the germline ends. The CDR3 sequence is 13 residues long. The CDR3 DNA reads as TGTGCCAGCAGCTTAGCACGCAGGGTACGAGCTTTCTTT. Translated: CASSLARRVRAFF.

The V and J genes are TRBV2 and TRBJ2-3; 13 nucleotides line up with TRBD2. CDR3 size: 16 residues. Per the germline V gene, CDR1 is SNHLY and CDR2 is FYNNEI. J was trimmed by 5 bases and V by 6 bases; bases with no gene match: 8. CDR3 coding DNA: TGTGCCAGCAGGGGAACTAGCGGGAGGGCCAGAGATACGCAGTATTTT. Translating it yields CASRGTSGRARDTQYF.

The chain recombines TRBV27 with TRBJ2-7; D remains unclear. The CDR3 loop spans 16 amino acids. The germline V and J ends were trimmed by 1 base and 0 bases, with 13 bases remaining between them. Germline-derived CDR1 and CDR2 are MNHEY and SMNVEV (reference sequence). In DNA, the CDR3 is TGTGCCAGCAGTTTATTACGAGCCGATAGCTCCTACGAGCAGTACTTC. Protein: CASSLLRADSSYEQYF.

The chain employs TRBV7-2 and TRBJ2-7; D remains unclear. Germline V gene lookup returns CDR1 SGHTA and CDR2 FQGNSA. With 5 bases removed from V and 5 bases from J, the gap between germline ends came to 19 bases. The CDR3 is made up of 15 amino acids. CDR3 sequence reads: CASSLTSDGVNEQYF. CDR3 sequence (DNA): TGTGCCAGCAGCCTGACCTCCGATGGGGTCAACGAGCAGTACTTC.

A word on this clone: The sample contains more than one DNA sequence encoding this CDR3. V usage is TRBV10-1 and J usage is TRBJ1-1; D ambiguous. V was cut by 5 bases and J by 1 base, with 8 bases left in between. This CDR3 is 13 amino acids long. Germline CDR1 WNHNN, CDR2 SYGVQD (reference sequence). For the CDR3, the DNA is TGCGCCAGCAGTAGGACGGGGAACACTGAAGCTTTCTTT. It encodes CASSRTGNTEAFF.

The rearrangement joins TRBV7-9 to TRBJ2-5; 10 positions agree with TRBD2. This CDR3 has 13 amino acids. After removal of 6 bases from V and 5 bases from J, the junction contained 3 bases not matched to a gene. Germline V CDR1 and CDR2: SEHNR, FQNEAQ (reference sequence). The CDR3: CASSSSGSETQYF. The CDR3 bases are TGTGCCAGCAGTTCTAGCGGGAGTGAGACCCAGTACTTC.

In nucleotides, the CDR3 is TGTGCCACCTCGGACAGTTCCTACGAGCAGTACTTC. This codes for CATSDSSYEQYF. The V gene is TRBV10-3, the J gene TRBJ2-7; D possibly corresponds to TRBD1 (6 bases). The CDR3 has 12 residues. Germline V CDR1 and CDR2: ENHRY, SYGVKD. Trimming left V 10 bases short and J 1 base short, with 11 bases between.

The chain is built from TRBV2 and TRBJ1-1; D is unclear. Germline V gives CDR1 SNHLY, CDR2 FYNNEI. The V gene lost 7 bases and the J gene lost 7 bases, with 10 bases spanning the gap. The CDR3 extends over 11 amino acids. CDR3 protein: CASISQLEAFF. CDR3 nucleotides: TGTGCCAGCATTTCTCAGCTTGAAGCTTTCTTT.

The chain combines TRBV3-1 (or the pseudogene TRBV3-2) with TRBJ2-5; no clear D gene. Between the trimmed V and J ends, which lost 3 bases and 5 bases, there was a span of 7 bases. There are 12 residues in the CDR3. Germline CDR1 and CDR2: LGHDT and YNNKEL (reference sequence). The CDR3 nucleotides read TGTGCCAGCAGCCAGTATACGGAGACCCAGTACTTC. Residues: CASSQYTETQYF.

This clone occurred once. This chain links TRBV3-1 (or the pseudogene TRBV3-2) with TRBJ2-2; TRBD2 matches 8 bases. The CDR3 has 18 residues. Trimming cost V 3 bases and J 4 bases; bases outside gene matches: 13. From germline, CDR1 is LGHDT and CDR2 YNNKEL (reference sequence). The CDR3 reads CASSQMTGGRRRTGELFF. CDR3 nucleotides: TGTGCCAGCAGCCAGATGACGGGGGGGCGGAGGCGCACCGGGGAGCTGTTTTTT.

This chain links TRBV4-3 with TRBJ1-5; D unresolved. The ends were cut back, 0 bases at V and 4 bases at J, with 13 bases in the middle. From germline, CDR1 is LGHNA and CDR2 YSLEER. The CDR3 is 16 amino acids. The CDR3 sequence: CASSQDFVGSNQPQHF. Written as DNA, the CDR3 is TGCGCCAGCAGCCAAGATTTCGTGGGGAGTAATCAGCCCCAGCATTTT.

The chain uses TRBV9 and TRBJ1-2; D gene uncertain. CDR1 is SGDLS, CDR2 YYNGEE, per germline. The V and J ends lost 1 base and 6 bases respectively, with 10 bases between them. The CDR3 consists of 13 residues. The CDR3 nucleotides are TGTGCCAGCAGCGTAATCTCGGGGAATGGCTACACCTTC. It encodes CASSVISGNGYTF.

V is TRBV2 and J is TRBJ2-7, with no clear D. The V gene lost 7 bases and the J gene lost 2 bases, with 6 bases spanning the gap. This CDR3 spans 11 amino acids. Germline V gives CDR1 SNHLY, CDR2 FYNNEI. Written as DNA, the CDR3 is TGTGCCAGCACGATTACCTACGAGCAGTACTTC. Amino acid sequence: CASTITYEQYF.

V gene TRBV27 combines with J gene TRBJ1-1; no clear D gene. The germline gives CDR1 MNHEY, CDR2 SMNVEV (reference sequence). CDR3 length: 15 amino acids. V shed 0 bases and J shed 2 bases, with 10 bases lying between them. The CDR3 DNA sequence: TGTGCCAGCAGTTTATCCCGCAGGATCAACACTGAAGCTTTCTTT. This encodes CASSLSRRINTEAFF.

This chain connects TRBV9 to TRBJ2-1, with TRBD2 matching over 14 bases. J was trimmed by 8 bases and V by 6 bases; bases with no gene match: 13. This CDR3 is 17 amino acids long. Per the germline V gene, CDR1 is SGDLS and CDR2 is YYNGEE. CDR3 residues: CASNHGTSGSLSDEQFF. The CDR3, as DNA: TGTGCCAGCAATCACGGGACTAGCGGGAGTCTCTCCGATGAGCAGTTCTTC.